This T cell receptor (beta chain) was documented in a study of T cell responses to AZD1222 COVID-19 vaccine. The study, taken as a whole, reports: Nearly half of the spike-specific TCRs reportedly recognize variant regions that carry no mutations. Repertoires were obtained only post-peak T cell response. Baseline antibody screening turned up just a handful of seropositive AZD1222 recipients. With two AZD1222 doses given, Spike-specific TCR breadth and depth both rose.

About this clone: Its target is unknown.

The V end lost 0 bases, the J end lost 0 bases, and 9 bases lay between the germline ends. CDR3 size: 16 residues. Germline V gene data show CDR1 as SGHTA and CDR2 as FQGNSA. The table came from immunoSEQ multiplex PCR; TCRdb's copy has only in-frame clones and leaves some out. The data contain approximately 150,000 clones, about 91% of them singletons. The chain has TRBV7-2 and TRBJ1-5, with D possibly TRBD1 on 5 matching bases. The origin of this receptor is an adult in good health. The sample in question was peripheral blood, obtained on day 0 of MenACWY control vaccination. CDR3 nucleotides: TGTGCCAGCAGCTTAGCGGGGGAGTATAGCAATCAGCCCCAGCATTTT. This sequence encodes CASSLAGEYSNQPQHF.